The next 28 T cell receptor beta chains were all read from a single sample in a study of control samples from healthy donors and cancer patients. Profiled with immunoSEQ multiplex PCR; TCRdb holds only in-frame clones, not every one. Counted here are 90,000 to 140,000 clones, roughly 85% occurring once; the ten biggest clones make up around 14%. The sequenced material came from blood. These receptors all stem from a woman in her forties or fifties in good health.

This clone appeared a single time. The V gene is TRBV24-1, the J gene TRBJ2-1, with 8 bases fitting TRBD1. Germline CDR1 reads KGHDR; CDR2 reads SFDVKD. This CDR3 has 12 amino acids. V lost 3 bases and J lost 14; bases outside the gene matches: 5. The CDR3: CATSDADRAKFF. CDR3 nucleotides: TGTGCCACCAGTGATGCGGACAGGGCTAAGTTCTTC.

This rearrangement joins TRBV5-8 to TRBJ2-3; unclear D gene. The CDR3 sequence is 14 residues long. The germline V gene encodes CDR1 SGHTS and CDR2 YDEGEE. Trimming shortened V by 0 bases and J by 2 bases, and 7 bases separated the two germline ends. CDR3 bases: TGTGCCAGCAGCTTGGTGTCTTTCACAGATACGCAGTATTTT. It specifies CASSLVSFTDTQYF.

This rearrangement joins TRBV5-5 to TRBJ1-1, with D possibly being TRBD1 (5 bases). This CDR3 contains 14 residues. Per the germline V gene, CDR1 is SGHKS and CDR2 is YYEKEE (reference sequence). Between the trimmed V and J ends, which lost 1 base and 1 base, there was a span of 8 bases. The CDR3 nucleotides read TGTGCCAGCAGCTTGTGGGGGGAGAACACTGAAGCTTTCTTT. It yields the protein CASSLWGENTEAFF.

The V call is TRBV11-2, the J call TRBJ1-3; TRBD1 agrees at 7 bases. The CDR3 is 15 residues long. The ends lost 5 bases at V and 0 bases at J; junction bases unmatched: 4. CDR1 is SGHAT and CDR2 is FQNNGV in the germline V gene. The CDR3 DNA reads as TGTGCCAGCAGCCGGGACAGAACCTCTGGAAACACCATATATTTT. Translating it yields CASSRDRTSGNTIYF.

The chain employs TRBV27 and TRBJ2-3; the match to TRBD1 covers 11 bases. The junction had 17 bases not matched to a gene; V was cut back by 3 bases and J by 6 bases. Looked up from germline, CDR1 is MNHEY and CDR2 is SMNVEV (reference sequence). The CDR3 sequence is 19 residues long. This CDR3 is CASSLARTGGSLLGDTQYF. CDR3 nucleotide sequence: TGTGCCAGCAGTTTGGCGCGGACAGGGGGCTCTCTTCTCGGGGATACGCAGTATTTT.

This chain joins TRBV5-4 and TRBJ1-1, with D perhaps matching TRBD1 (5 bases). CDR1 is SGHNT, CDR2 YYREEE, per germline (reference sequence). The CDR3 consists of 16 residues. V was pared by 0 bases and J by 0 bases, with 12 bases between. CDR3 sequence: CASSLGGEEMNTEAFF. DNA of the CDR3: TGTGCCAGCAGCTTGGGAGGGGAGGAGATGAACACTGAAGCTTTCTTT.

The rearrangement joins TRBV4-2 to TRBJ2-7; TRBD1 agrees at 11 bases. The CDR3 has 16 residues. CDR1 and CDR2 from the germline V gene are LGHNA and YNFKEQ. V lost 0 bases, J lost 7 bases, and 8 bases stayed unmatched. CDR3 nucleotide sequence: TGTGCCAGCAGCCAAGATGGACAGGGGGCGTATCGGGAGCAGTACTTC. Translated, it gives CASSQDGQGAYREQYF.

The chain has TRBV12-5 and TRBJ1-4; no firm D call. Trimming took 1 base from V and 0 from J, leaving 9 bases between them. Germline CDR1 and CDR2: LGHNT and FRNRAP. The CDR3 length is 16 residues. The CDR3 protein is CASGLDSFSTNEKLFF. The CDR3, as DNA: TGTGCTAGTGGTTTGGACAGTTTCTCAACTAATGAAAAACTGTTTTTT.

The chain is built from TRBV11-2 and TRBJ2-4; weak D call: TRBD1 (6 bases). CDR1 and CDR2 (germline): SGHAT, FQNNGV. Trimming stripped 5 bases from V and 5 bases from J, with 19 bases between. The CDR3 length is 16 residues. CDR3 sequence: CASSDLQGIWQNIQYF. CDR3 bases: TGTGCCAGCAGCGATCTCCAGGGGATTTGGCAAAACATTCAGTACTTC.

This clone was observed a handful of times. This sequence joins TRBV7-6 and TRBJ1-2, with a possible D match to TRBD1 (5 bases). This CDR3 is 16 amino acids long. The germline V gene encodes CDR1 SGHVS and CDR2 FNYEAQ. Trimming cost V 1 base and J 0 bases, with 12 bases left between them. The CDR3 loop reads CASSLESRASNYGYTF. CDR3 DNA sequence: TGTGCCAGCAGCTTAGAGAGCAGGGCCTCTAACTATGGCTACACCTTC.

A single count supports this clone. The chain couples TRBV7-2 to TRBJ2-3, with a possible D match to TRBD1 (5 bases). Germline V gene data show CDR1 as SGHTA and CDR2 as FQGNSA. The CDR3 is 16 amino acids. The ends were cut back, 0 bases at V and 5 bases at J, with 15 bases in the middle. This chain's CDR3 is CASSLASGASQDTQYF. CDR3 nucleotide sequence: TGTGCCAGCAGCTTAGCAAGTGGGGCCAGCCAAGATACGCAGTATTTT.

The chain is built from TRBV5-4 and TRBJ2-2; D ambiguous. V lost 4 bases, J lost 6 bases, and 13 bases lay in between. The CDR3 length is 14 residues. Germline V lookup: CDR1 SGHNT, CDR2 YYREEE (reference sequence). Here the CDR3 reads CASSPGRNPGELFF. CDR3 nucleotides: TGTGCCAGCAGCCCTGGACGTAACCCCGGGGAGCTGTTTTTT. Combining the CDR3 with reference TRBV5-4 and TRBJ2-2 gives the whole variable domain ETGVTQSPTHLIKTRGQQVTLRCSSQSGHNTVSWYQQALGQGPQFIFQYYREEENGRGNFPPRFSGLQFPNYSSELNVNALELDDSALYLCASSPGRNPGELFFGEGSRLTVL.

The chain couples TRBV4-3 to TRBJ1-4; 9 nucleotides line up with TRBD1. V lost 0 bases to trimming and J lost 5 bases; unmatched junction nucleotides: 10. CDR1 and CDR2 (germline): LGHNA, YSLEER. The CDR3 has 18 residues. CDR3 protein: CASSQEGLVGTGNEKLFF. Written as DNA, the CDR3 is TGCGCCAGCAGCCAAGAAGGATTGGTTGGGACAGGGAATGAAAAACTGTTTTTT.

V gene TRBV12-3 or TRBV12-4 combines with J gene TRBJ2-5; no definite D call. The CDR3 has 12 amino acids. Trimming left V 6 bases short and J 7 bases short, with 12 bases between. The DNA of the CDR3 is TGTGCCAGCAGCCGAGTCTGGGGGACCCAGTACTTC. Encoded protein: CASSRVWGTQYF.

The CDR3 nucleotides read TGTGCCAGCAGTTACTCGACACTAGCCAAAAACATTCAGTACTTC. Residues: CASSYSTLAKNIQYF. The chain recombines TRBV6-2 or TRBV6-3 with TRBJ2-4; no clear D gene. Germline lookup yields CDR1 MNHEY and CDR2 SVGEGT. This CDR3 comprises 15 residues. The V end lost 0 bases, the J end lost 0 bases, and 6 bases lay between the germline ends.

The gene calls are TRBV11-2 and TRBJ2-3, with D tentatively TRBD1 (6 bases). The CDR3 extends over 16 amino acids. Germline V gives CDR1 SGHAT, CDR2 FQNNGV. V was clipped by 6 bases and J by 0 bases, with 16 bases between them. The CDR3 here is CASRSQGSRSTDTQYF. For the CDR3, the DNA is TGTGCCAGCAGGTCACAGGGTAGTCGGAGCACAGATACGCAGTATTTT.

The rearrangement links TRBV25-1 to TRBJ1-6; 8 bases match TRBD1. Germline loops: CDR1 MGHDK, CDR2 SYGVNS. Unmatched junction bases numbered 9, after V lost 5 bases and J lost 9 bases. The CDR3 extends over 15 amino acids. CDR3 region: CASSPRTGLASPLHF. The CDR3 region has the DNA TGTGCCAGCAGTCCGAGGACAGGGCTGGCTTCACCCCTCCACTTT.

CDR3 sequence: CASSLSGGSYGYTF. CDR3 nucleotides: TGTGCCAGCAGTTTATCAGGGGGCAGCTATGGCTACACCTTC. The rearrangement links TRBV27 to TRBJ1-2, with 7 bases lining up with TRBD1. Germline-derived CDR1 and CDR2 are MNHEY and SMNVEV (reference sequence). The CDR3 has 14 amino acids. Trimming took 0 bases from V and 4 from J; bases not matched to a gene: 2.

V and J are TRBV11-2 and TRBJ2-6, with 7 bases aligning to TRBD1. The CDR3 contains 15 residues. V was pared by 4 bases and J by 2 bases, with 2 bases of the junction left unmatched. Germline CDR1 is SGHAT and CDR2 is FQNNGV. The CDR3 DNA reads TGTGCCAGCAGCTCCACAGGGGCTGGGGCCAACGTCCTGACTTTC. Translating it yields CASSSTGAGANVLTF.

The chain's CDR3 is CASSFLGGNTGELFF. The CDR3 DNA sequence: TGTGCCAGCAGCTTTTTAGGCGGGAACACCGGGGAGCTGTTTTTT. The genes are TRBV5-4 and TRBJ2-2; D gene ambiguous. The CDR3 spans 15 residues. Trimming removed 2 bases from V and 1 base from J, with 9 bases in between. From germline, CDR1 is SGHNT and CDR2 YYREEE (reference sequence).

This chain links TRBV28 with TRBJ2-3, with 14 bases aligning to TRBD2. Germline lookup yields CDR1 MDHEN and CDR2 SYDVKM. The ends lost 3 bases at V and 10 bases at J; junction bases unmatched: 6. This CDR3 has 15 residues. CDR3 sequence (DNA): TGTGCCAGCAGTTTTGGGACTAGCGGGGGAAAGGCGCAGTATTTT. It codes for CASSFGTSGGKAQYF.

The CDR3 nucleotides are TGTGCCAGCAGTAGGGCACCTAGGGGCTCGGGTGAGCAGTTCTTC. This translates into CASSRAPRGSGEQFF. The V and J genes are TRBV6-6 and TRBJ2-1, with D tentatively TRBD1 (5 bases). The V end was cut by 5 bases, the J end by 9 bases, with 20 bases between. In germline, CDR1 is MNHNY, CDR2 SVGAGI (reference sequence). CDR3 length equals 15 residues.

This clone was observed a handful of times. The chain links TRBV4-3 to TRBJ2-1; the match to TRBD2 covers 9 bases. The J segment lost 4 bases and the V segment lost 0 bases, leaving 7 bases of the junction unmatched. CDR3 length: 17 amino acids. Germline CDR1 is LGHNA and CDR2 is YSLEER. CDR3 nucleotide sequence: TGCGCCAGCAGCCAAGATGCGGGAGGGCCTCCTTACAATGAGCAGTTCTTC. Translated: CASSQDAGGPPYNEQFF.

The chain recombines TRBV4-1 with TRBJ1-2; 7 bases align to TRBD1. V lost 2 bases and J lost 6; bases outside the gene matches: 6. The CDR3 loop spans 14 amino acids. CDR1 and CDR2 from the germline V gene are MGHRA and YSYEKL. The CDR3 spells CASSQQQGLDGYTF. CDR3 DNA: TGCGCCAGCAGCCAACAACAGGGGCTCGATGGCTACACCTTC.

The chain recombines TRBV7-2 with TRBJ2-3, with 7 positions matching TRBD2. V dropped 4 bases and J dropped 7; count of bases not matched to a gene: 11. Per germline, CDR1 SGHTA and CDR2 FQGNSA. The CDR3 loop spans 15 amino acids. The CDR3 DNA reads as TGTGCCAGCAGCTCGACTAGCCGCCGTGCAAATACGCAGTATTTT. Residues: CASSSTSRRANTQYF.

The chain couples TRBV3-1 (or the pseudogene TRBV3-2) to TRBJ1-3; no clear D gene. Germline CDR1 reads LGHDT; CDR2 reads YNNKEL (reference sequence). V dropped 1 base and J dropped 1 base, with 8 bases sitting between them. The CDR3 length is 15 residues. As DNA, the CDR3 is TGTGCCAGCAGCCAAGTCCCTGCTTCTGGAAACACCATATATTTT. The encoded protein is CASSQVPASGNTIYF.

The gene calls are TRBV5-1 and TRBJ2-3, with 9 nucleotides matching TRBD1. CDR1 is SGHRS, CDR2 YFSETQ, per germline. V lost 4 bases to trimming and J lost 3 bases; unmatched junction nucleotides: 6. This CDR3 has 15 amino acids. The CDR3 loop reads CASSGRDRVTDTQYF. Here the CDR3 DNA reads TGCGCCAGCAGCGGCCGGGACAGGGTAACAGATACGCAGTATTTT.

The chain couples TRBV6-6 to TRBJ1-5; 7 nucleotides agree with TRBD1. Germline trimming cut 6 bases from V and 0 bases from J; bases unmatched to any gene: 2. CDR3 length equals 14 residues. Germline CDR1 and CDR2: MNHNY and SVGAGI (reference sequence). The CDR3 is CASRQGTSNQPQHF. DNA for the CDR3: TGTGCCAGCAGACAGGGGACTAGCAATCAGCCCCAGCATTTT.